Listed below are T cell receptor beta chains from one sample, sequenced in a study of T-cell reconstitution after alpha-beta-depleted transplantation in children. TCRdb reprocessed the PCR reads with MiXCR, giving one entry per CDR3 protein. This sample has 280,000 or so distinct CDR3 sequences; 11% occur once, and the top ten carry 23%. The sequencing used peripheral blood, collected 180 days after TCRalphabeta/CD19-depleted stem cell transplant. The receptors derive from a male patient under 10 years old who had a stem cell transplant for chronic granulomatous disease, so the T cells may come from the graft donor. Each CDR3 is given with its conserved first and last residue. The D gene is left open where the match is weak. Rows may omit the clone size; those that give it use once, few, many or a size class.

V gene	D gene	J gene	clone size	CDR3 DNA	CDR3 protein
TRBV11-1	-	TRBJ2-1	many	TGTGCCAGCAGCTTAGCTCGGCAGGCACCACGGAACGGATACAATGAGCAGTTCTTC	CASSLARQAPRNGYNEQFF
TRBV6-1	-	TRBJ2-2	many	TGTGCCAGCAGTGGATGGGTTGACGGGGAGCTGTTTTTT	CASSGWVDGELFF
TRBV7-2	-	TRBJ2-7	many	TGTGCCAGCACCCCCTCGGGCTACGAGCAGTACTTC	CASTPSGYEQYF
TRBV4-3	-	TRBJ1-4	once	TGCGCCAGCAGCGGGGCCGGGACTGTTTCTGAAAAACTGTTTTTT	CASSGAGTVSEKLFF
TRBV6-2/TRBV6-3	TRBD2	TRBJ2-1	many	TGTGCCAGCCAATCTAGCGGAGGGAGTCACAATGAGCAGTTCTTC	CASQSSGGSHNEQFF
TRBV28	-	TRBJ2-1	many	TGTGCCAGCACCCGCTATAGAGAGGACTCCTACAATGAGCAGTTCTTC	CASTRYREDSYNEQFF
TRBV29-1	-	TRBJ2-7	many	TGCAGCGTTGACAGCGGAGCTGGGTTGGAGCAGTACTTC	CSVDSGAGLEQYF
TRBV5-1	TRBD1	TRBJ1-1	many	TGCGCCAGCAGCAGTGACTTTGACAGGGACAACACTGAAGCTTTCTTT	CASSSDFDRDNTEAFF
TRBV18	-	TRBJ2-7	few	TGTGCCAGCTCACCCCCTGGGAGCTGGGAGCAGTACTTC	CASSPPGSWEQYF
TRBV30	TRBD2	TRBJ2-7	many	TGTGCCTGGAGTGTCCGCGTGGGACTAGCGGGAGTCGCAAGCTCCTACGAGCAGTACTTC	CAWSVRVGLAGVASSYEQYF
TRBV7-2	TRBD2	TRBJ2-5	many	TGTGCCAGCAGCTTCGTAGCGGGGGGACCGGTCCGGGAGACCCAGTACTTC	CASSFVAGGPVRETQYF
TRBV6-2/TRBV6-3	-	TRBJ2-1	many	TGTGCCAGCAGTTACTCCAGGGGAAGCGTCGTCTCCAATGAGCAGTTCTTC	CASSYSRGSVVSNEQFF
TRBV29-1	TRBD2	TRBJ2-3	many	TGCAGCGCCGGGACTAGCGGGCTAGGAAGCACAGATACGCAGTATTTT	CSAGTSGLGSTDTQYF
TRBV19	-	TRBJ1-4	few	TGTGCCAGTAGTGGAAGGGACCGATTTAATGAAAAACTGTTTTTT	CASSGRDRFNEKLFF
TRBV6-1	TRBD2	TRBJ2-1	many	TGTGCCAGCAGCGGGATTTCCCCGGGGACTAGGGAATTCTTC	CASSGISPGTREFF
TRBV3-1	TRBD2	TRBJ2-1	-	TGTGCCAGCACCCTCGCGAATAGTGCGGGAGGGTTTTTAAATGAGCAGTTCTTC	CASTLANSAGGFLNEQFF
TRBV5-1	-	TRBJ1-3	many	TGCGCCAGTGCAACGGGGGCTCAAGGAAACACCATATATTTT	CASATGAQGNTIYF
TRBV3-1	-	TRBJ2-1	many	TGTGCCAGCAGCCAAGCCCTGGCGGGTGAGCAGTTCTTC	CASSQALAGEQFF
TRBV3-1	TRBD2	TRBJ2-3	many	TGTGCCAGCAGTCCAAACGGACTAGCGGGTAATACGCAGTATTTT	CASSPNGLAGNTQYF
TRBV28	TRBD2	TRBJ2-7	few	TGTGCCAGCAGTTTGAGGCAGCTAACTAGCGGGAGGGCTTGGTACTTC	CASSLRQLTSGRAWYF
TRBV6-5	-	TRBJ2-3	many	TGTGCCAGCAGTTACGGAAGGAGACCTAGCACAGATACGCAGTATTTT	CASSYGRRPSTDTQYF
TRBV27	TRBD2	TRBJ2-3	-	TGTGCCGGCAGTGCCCCTAGCGGTGGCACAGATACGCAGTATTTT	CAGSAPSGGTDTQYF
TRBV6-2/TRBV6-3	TRBD1	TRBJ2-1	many	TGTGCCACCCAACGAGGACAGGGAGGAAATGAGCAGTTCTTC	CATQRGQGGNEQFF
TRBV6-1	-	TRBJ2-4	many	TGTGCCAGCAGCCCCTCTTCCGCCAAAAACATTCAGTACTTC	CASSPSSAKNIQYF
TRBV6-5	-	TRBJ2-2	many	TGTGCCAGCAGTTACTTTCACGGTCCCACCGGGGAGCTGTTTTTT	CASSYFHGPTGELFF
TRBV27	-	TRBJ2-7	many	TGTGCCAGCAGTCCTGGCGGAGGCTACGAGCAGTACTTC	CASSPGGGYEQYF
TRBV20-1	-	TRBJ1-6	many	TGCAGTGCTAGCGATTCTAGGGTCTTGTATAATTCACCCCTCCACTTT	CSASDSRVLYNSPLHF
TRBV7-8	TRBD1	TRBJ2-1	many	TGTGCCAGCAGGGAAGGGACAGCCTACAATGAGCAGTTCTTC	CASREGTAYNEQFF
TRBV29-1	-	TRBJ2-2	many	TGCAGCGTTGAGAACACCGGGGAGCTGTTTTTT	CSVENTGELFF
TRBV30	-	TRBJ1-1	few	TGTGCCTGGAGCCCGGGTGGGAACACTGAAGCTTTCTTT	CAWSPGGNTEAFF
TRBV5-1	-	TRBJ2-5	many	TGCGCCAGCAGCTTGGCCATTAGCGGCCAAGAGACCCAGTACTTC	CASSLAISGQETQYF
TRBV5-1	-	TRBJ2-7	-	TGCGCCAGCAGCCCGGACTGGTACGAGCAGTACTTC	CASSPDWYEQYF
TRBV6-2/TRBV6-3	TRBD1	TRBJ2-1	-	TGTGCCAGCAGGCCTACCGGGACAGGGACATTGTTCGGGAGTAGAGATGAGCAGTTCTTC	CASRPTGTGTLFGSRDEQFF
TRBV7-2	TRBD2	TRBJ2-1	-	TGTGCCAGCAGCCTTCGCGGACTAGCGGGGCGTGATGAGCAGTTCTTC	CASSLRGLAGRDEQFF
TRBV5-1	-	TRBJ1-1	few	TGCGCCAGCAGCTTTTCTAAGAACACTGAAGCTTTCTTT	CASSFSKNTEAFF
TRBV5-1	-	TRBJ1-3	many	TGCGCCAGCAGCTTGGAAATGACCTCTGGAAACACCATATATTTT	CASSLEMTSGNTIYF
TRBV7-3	TRBD2	TRBJ2-1	many	TGTGCCAGCAGCTTAAGCGGGGGGGCCTACAATGAGCAGTTCTTC	CASSLSGGAYNEQFF
TRBV27	TRBD1	TRBJ1-1	many	TGTGCCAGCAGTCCAGACAGGGCGGACACTGAAGCTTTCTTT	CASSPDRADTEAFF
TRBV28	TRBD1	TRBJ2-7	many	TGTGCCAGCAGTTTAGGCGGGACAGGGGTTAGCGAGCAGTACTTC	CASSLGGTGVSEQYF
TRBV12-3/TRBV12-4	TRBD1	TRBJ1-2	many	TGTGCCAGCAGTTTAGGCCGGACAGGGGATAATGGCTACACCTTC	CASSLGRTGDNGYTF
TRBV20-1	-	TRBJ2-7	many	TGCAGTGCTGCCGGGACTCCCTCCTACGAGCAGTACTTC	CSAAGTPSYEQYF